This TCR beta chain was identified during a study of control samples from healthy donors and cancer patients. Assay used: immunoSEQ multiplex PCR; TCRdb lists only in-frame clones, some missing. This table holds some 49,000 clones, roughly 92% found once. Germline values: CDR1 LNHNV, CDR2 YYDKDF (reference sequence). Between the trimmed V and J ends, which lost 3 bases and 5 bases, there was a span of 16 bases. The CDR3 sequence is 15 residues long. The sequenced material came from PBMCs. This chain joins TRBV15 and TRBJ1-2; the D is unclear. The receptor was derived from a man younger than 40 with colorectal cancer. The CDR3 here is CATSSGTTRFYGYTF. CDR3 in DNA: TGTGCCACCAGCAGTGGCACCACCAGATTTTATGGCTACACCTTC.